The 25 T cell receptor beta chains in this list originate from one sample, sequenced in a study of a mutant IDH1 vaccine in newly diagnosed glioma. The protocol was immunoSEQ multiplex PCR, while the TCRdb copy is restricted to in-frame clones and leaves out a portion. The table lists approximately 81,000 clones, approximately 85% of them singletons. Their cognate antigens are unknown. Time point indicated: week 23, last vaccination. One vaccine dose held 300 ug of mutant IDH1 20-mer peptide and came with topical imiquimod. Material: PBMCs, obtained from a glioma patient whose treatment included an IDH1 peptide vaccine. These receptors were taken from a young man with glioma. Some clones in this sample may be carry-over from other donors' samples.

CDR3 nucleotides: TGTGCCAGCTCACCACCACGTGGCACTGAAGCTTTCTTT. This gives the protein CASSPPRGTEAFF. The J gene is TRBJ1-1, the V gene TRBV18; D not resolved. The CDR3 spans 13 residues. V lost 0 bases, J lost 4 bases, and 6 bases lay in between. CDR1 and CDR2 from the germline V gene are KGHSH and LQKENI.

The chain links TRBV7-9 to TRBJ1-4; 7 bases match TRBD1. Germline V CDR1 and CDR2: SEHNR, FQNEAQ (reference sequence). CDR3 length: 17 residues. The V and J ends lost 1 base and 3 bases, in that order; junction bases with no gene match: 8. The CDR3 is CASSLGEGAGSNEKLFF. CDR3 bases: TGTGCCAGCAGCTTAGGAGAGGGGGCGGGTTCTAATGAAAAACTGTTTTTT.

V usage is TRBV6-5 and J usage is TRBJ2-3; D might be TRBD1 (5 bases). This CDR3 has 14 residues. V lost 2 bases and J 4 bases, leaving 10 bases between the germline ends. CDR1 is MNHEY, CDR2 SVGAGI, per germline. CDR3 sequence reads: CASSYEQGPDTQYF. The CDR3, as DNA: TGTGCCAGCAGTTACGAGCAGGGTCCAGATACGCAGTATTTT.

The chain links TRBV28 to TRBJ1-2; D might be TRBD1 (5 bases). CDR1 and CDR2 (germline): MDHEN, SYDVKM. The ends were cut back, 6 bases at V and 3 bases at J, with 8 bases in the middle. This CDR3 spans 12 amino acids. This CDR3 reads CASSTTDYGYTF. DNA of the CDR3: TGTGCCAGCAGCACGACAGACTATGGCTACACCTTC.

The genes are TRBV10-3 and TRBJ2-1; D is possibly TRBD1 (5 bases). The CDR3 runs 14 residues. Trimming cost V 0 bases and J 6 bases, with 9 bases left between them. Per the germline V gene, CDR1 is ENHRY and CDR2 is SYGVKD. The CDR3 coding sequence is TGTGCCATCAGTGAGTCGGGGCCCCTCAATGAGCAGTTCTTC. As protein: CAISESGPLNEQFF.

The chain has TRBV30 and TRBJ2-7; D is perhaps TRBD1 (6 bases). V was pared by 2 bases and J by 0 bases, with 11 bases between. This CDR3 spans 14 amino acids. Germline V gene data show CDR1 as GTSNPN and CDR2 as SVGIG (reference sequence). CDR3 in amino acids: CAWSTGTSSYEQYF. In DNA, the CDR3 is TGTGCCTGGAGTACTGGGACATCCTCCTACGAGCAGTACTTC.

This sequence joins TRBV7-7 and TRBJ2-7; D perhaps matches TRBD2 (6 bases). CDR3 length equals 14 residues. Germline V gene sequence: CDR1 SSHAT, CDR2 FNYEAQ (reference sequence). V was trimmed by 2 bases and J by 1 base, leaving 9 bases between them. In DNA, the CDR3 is TGTGCCAGCAGCTTATCGGAGGGTTCCTACGAGCAGTACTTC. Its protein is CASSLSEGSYEQYF. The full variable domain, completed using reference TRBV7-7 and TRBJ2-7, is GAGVSQSPRYKVTKRGQDVTLRCDPISSHATLYWYQQALGQGPEFLTYFNYEAQPDKSGLPSDRFSAERPEGSISTLTIQRTEQRDSAMYRCASSLSEGSYEQYFGPGTRLTVT.

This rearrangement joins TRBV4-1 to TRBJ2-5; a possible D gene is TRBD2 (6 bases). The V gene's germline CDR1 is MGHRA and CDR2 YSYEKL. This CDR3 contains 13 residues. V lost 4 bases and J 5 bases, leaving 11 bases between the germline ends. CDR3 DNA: TGCGCCAGCAGCCGAGGAGGGGTGGAGACCCAGTACTTC. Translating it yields CASSRGGVETQYF.

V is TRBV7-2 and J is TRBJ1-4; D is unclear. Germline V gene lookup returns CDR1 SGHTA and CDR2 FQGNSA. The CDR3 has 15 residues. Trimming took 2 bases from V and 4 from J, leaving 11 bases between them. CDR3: CASSLNQGGNEKLFF. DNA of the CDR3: TGTGCCAGCAGCTTAAACCAAGGCGGTAATGAAAAACTGTTTTTT.

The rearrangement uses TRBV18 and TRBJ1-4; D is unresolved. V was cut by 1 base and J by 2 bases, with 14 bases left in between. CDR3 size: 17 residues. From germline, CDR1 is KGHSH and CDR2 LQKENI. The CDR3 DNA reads TGTGCCAGCTCACCACTCGGGCCGGGGTCTACTAATGAAAAACTGTTTTTT. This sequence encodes CASSPLGPGSTNEKLFF.

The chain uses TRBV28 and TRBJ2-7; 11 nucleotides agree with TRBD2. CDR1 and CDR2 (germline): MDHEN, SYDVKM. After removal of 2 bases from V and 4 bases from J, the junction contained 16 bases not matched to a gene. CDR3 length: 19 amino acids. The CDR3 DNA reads TGTGCCAGCAGTTTAGGCTTCGGGGACAGGGCTAGCGGGAGGTACGAGCAGTACTTC. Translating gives CASSLGFGDRASGRYEQYF.

The CDR3 DNA sequence: TGTGCCAGCAGTGCAGGCCGTATCCCAGATACGCAGTATTTT. Its translation is CASSAGRIPDTQYF. The chain uses TRBV28 and TRBJ2-3; D unclear. V lost 5 bases and J lost 4, with 13 bases in between. The CDR3 is 14 residues long. Germline V gives CDR1 MDHEN, CDR2 SYDVKM.

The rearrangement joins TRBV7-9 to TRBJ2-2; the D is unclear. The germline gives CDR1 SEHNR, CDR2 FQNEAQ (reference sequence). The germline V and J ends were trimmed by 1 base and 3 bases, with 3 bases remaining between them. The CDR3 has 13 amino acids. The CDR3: CASSLEDTGELFF. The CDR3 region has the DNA TGTGCCAGCAGCTTAGAGGACACCGGGGAGCTGTTTTTT.

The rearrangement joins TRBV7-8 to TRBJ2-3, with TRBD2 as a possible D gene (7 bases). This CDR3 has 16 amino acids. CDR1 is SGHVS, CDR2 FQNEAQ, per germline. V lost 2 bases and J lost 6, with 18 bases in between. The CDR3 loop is CASSLINGGQEDTQYF. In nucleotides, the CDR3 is TGTGCCAGCAGCTTAATCAACGGGGGGCAGGAGGATACGCAGTATTTT.

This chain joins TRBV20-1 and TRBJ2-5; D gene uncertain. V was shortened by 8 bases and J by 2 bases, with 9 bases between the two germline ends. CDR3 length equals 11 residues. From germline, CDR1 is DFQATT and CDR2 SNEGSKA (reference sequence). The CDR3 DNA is TGCAGTTCACAGCCTCAAGAGACCCAGTACTTC. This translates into CSSQPQETQYF.

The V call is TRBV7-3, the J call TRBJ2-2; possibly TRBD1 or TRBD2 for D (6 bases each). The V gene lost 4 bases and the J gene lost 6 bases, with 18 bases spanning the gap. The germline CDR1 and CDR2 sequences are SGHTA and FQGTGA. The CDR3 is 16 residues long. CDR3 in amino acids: CASSSQGGESAGELFF. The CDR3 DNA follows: TGTGCCAGCAGCTCACAGGGAGGAGAATCGGCCGGGGAGCTGTTTTTT.

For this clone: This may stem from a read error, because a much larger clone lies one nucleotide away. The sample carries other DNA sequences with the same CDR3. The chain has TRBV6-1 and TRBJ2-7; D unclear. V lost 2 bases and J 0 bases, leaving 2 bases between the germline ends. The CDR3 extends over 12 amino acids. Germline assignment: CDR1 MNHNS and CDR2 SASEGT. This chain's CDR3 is CASSEHSYEQYF. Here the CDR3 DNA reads TGTGCCAGCAGTGAACACTCCTACGAGCAGTACTTC.

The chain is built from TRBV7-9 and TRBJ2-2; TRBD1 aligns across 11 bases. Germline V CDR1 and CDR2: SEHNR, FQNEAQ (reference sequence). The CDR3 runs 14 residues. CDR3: CCFPGQGDTGELFF. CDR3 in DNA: TGTTGCTTCCCGGGACAGGGGGACACCGGGGAGCTGTTTTTT.

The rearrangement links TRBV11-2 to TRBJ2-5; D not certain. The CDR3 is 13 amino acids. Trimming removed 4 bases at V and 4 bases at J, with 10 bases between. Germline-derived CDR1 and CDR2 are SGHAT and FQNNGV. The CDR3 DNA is TGTGCCAGCAGCTCAGAGCTCCGAGAGACCCAGTACTTC. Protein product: CASSSELRETQYF.

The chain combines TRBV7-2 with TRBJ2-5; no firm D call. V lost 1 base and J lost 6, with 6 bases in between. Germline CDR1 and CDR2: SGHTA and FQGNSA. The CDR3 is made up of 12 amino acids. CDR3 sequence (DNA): TGTGCCAGCAGCTTAGGAACCAAGACCCAGTACTTC. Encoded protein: CASSLGTKTQYF.

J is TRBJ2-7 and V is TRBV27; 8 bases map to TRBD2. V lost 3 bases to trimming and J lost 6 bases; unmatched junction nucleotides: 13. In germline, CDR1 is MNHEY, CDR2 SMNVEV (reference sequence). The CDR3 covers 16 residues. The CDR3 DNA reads TGTGCCAGCAGTTTCTCCCCGAGGGCGGGGGGCGGCGAGCAGTACTTC. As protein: CASSFSPRAGGGEQYF.

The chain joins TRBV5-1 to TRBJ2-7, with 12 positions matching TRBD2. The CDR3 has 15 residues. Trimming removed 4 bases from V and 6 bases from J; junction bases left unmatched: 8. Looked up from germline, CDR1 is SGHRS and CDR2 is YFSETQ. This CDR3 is CASSLSSGGASEQYF. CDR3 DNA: TGCGCCAGCAGCCTATCTAGCGGGGGGGCCTCCGAGCAGTACTTC. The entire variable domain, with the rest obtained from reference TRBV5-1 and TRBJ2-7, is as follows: KAGVTQTPRYLIKTRGQQVTLSCSPISGHRSVSWYQQTPGQGLQFLFEYFSETQRNKGNFPGRFSGRQFSNSRSEMNVSTLELGDSALYLCASSLSSGGASEQYFGPGTRLTVT.

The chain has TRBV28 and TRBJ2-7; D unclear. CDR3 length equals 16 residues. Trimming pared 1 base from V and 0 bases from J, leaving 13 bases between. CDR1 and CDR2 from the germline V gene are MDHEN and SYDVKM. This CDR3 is CASSLFHSASSYEQYF. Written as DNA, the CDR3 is TGTGCCAGCAGTTTATTTCATTCCGCAAGCTCCTACGAGCAGTACTTC.

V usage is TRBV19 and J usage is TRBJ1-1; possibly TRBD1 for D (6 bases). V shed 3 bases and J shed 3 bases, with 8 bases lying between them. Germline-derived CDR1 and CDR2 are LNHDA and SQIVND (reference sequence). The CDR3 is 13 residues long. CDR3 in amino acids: CASSIRQDTEAFF. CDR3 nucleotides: TGTGCCAGTAGTATCCGACAGGACACTGAAGCTTTCTTT.

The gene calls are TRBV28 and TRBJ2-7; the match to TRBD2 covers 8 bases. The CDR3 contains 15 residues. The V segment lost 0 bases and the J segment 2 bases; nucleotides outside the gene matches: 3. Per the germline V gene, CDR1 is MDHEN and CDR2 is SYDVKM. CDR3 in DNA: TGTGCCAGCAGTTTATGGGCGGGGGGAACCTACGAGCAGTACTTC. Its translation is CASSLWAGGTYEQYF.